Listed below are T cell receptor beta chains from one sample, sequenced in a study of human T cells and chemical hapten exposure. Via MiXCR, TCRdb re-called the RACE reads, giving one row per CDR3 protein. The table records 180,000 or so distinct CDR3 sequences, about 22% of them present only once. The sequenced sample was whole blood, obtained in connection with sensitization to the hapten diphenylcyclopropenone (DPC). The receptors derive from a woman aged 40 to 49 with alopecia areata. Some clones in this sample may be carry-over from other donors' samples. The CDR3 runs from the conserved cysteine through the conserved F or W.

v_gene,len,CDR3aa
TRBV29-1,12,CSVQGGQPEAFF
TRBV12-3/TRBV12-4,13,CASSSSNTGELFF
TRBV20-1,14,CSAAGTSGYNEQFF
TRBV27,17,CASSFASRGSTLTEAFF
TRBV29-1,15,CSHKRRGARDQPQHF
TRBV6-5,15,CASARVETGTYEQYF
TRBV10-3,14,CAISGSLSTDTQYF
TRBV6-5,15,CASSSQAGGSYEQYF
TRBV29-1,16,CSVVGLAGGGYNEQFF
TRBV12-3/TRBV12-4,15,CASSLWGTGSSPLHF
TRBV6-1,14,CASSELGERGELFF
TRBV10-3,15,CAISESPGQGGKLFF
TRBV4-2,15,CASSQDRTSGRALYF
TRBV4-2,15,CASSQDRTGTDTQYF
TRBV12-3/TRBV12-4,19,CASTPTRAGTSGSPDTQYF
TRBV29-1,11,CSGRTWDTQYF
TRBV6-2/TRBV6-3,14,CASSQQGADNEQFF
TRBV25-1,13,CATRPAGAYGYTF
TRBV6-2/TRBV6-3,17,CASSYPEGPPNTGELFF
TRBV10-1,14,CASTGGVDSYEQYF
TRBV20-1,13,CSASAGNLDGYTF